Following are 31 T cell receptor beta chains from one sample sequenced in a study of lymphopenia after photon versus proton radiotherapy. Method: immunoSEQ multiplex PCR; TCRdb's copy keeps in-frame clones and lacks some. This table has under 80,000 clones, approximately 83% appearing once. Sample: peripheral blood, taken from a patient treated with photon-based radiotherapy. These receptors originate from a man in his forties with gastric cancer.

The chain combines TRBV6-1 with TRBJ1-1; tentatively, D is TRBD1 (6 bases). This CDR3 is 15 amino acids long. V shed 2 bases and J shed 4 bases, with 14 bases lying between them. Germline V lookup: CDR1 MNHNS, CDR2 SASEGT. In DNA, the CDR3 is TGTGCCAGCAGTGAACATACCGGAGGGGGCACTGAAGCTTTCTTT. As protein: CASSEHTGGGTEAFF.

The chain couples TRBV12-5 to TRBJ1-3; 7 nucleotides align to TRBD1. The germline CDR1 and CDR2 sequences are LGHNT and FRNRAP. Unmatched junction bases numbered 9, after V lost 3 bases and J lost 4 bases. The CDR3 is made up of 16 amino acids. The CDR3 DNA is TGTGCTAGTGGTTTATTACAGGGGATATCGGGAAACACCATATATTTT. Translation: CASGLLQGISGNTIYF.

The chain links TRBV19 to TRBJ1-5; D gene ambiguous. V was trimmed by 9 bases and J by 5 bases, leaving 14 bases between them. The CDR3 runs 13 residues. Germline CDR1 and CDR2: LNHDA and SQIVND (reference sequence). CDR3 protein: CASGDGKDQPQHF. CDR3 DNA: TGTGCCAGCGGTGACGGAAAGGATCAGCCCCAGCATTTT.

This sequence joins TRBV5-4 and TRBJ1-1; D ambiguous. There are 15 residues in the CDR3. Germline V gene data show CDR1 as SGHNT and CDR2 as YYREEE (reference sequence). V gave up 4 bases and J gave up 2 bases, with 15 bases separating them. CDR3 bases: TGTGCCAGCAGCCCGGCCACTCCATCAAACACTGAAGCTTTCTTT. This encodes CASSPATPSNTEAFF. Full variable domain (missing parts from reference TRBV5-4 and TRBJ1-1): ETGVTQSPTHLIKTRGQQVTLRCSSQSGHNTVSWYQQALGQGPQFIFQYYREEENGRGNFPPRFSGLQFPNYSSELNVNALELDDSALYLCASSPATPSNTEAFFGQGTRLTVV.

The V call is TRBV7-9, the J call TRBJ1-1, with D unclear. Trimming pared 5 bases from V and 1 base from J, leaving 2 bases between. This CDR3 has 11 residues. CDR1 is SEHNR and CDR2 is FQNEAQ in the germline V gene (reference sequence). In DNA, the CDR3 is TGTGCCAGCAGCGCGAACACTGAAGCTTTCTTT. Protein sequence: CASSANTEAFF. The full variable domain, in which reference TRBV7-9 and TRBJ1-1 provide the parts outside the CDR3, is DTGVSQNPRHKITKRGQNVTFRCDPISEHNRLYWYRQTLGQGPEFLTYFQNEAQLEKSRLLSDRFSAERPKGSFSTLEIQRTEQGDSAMYLCASSANTEAFFGQGTRLTVV.

The V and J genes are TRBV6-1 and TRBJ1-5; D is ambiguous. CDR1 is MNHNS and CDR2 is SASEGT in the germline V gene. V gave up 1 base and J gave up 4 bases, with 8 bases separating them. The length of the CDR3 is 14 residues. The CDR3 loop reads CASSEEWINQPQHF. The CDR3 coding sequence is TGTGCCAGCAGTGAAGAGTGGATTAATCAGCCCCAGCATTTT.

The V and J genes are TRBV5-1 and TRBJ1-1; a possible D gene is TRBD1 (5 bases). This CDR3 has 14 amino acids. CDR1 and CDR2 (germline): SGHRS, YFSETQ. V dropped 0 bases and J dropped 0 bases, with 6 bases sitting between them. The DNA for the CDR3 is TGCGCCAGCAGCTTGGTGGGGGTGAACACTGAAGCTTTCTTT. Translating it yields CASSLVGVNTEAFF.

The J gene is TRBJ1-1, the V gene TRBV19; 11 bases map to TRBD1. Germline V CDR1 and CDR2: LNHDA, SQIVND (reference sequence). The CDR3 is made up of 15 amino acids. V was clipped by 3 bases and J by 4 bases; unmatched bases: 4. The DNA for the CDR3 is TGTGCCAGTAGTATGTGGGGGACAGGGGGCACTGAAGCTTTCTTT. Protein sequence: CASSMWGTGGTEAFF.

This clone has only one observation. The chain joins TRBV18 to TRBJ2-7; D not resolved. CDR3 length: 14 amino acids. Deletions cut 3 bases from V and 2 bases from J, with 11 bases between. CDR1 and CDR2 (germline): KGHSH, LQKENI. The chain's CDR3 is CASSPRAGTYEQYF. For the CDR3, the DNA is TGTGCCAGCTCACCCCGGGCAGGAACCTACGAGCAGTACTTC.

The chain links TRBV9 to TRBJ1-1, with D unclear. The CDR3 is 14 residues long. V lost 3 bases to trimming and J lost 4 bases, with 13 bases between them. Per germline, CDR1 SGDLS and CDR2 YYNGEE. CDR3 amino acids: CASSETLGSTEAFF. In nucleotides, the CDR3 is TGTGCCAGCAGCGAGACGCTAGGCAGCACTGAAGCTTTCTTT.

The chain links TRBV2 to TRBJ2-1, with TRBD2 matching 7 bases. In germline, CDR1 is SNHLY, CDR2 FYNNEI. The CDR3 is 13 residues long. V lost 9 bases and J lost 11; bases outside the gene matches: 13. CDR3: CASRAGSPTQQFF. The CDR3, as DNA: TGTGCCAGTCGAGCGGGGTCCCCCACACAGCAGTTCTTC.

The J gene is TRBJ1-4, the V gene TRBV9; 8 bases align to TRBD1. With V trimmed by 2 bases and J by 7 bases, 4 bases remained unmatched. The CDR3 runs to 14 residues. Germline-derived CDR1 and CDR2 are SGDLS and YYNGEE. The CDR3, as DNA: TGTGCCAGCAGCGTCAGGGGGCTTGGTGAAAAACTGTTTTTT. The encoded protein is CASSVRGLGEKLFF.

This clone appeared a few times. V is TRBV10-3 and J is TRBJ1-2; the D gene is possibly TRBD1 (6 bases). Trimming removed 4 bases at V and 4 bases at J, with 13 bases between. CDR1 and CDR2 (germline): ENHRY, SYGVKD. The CDR3 has 14 residues. The CDR3 nucleotides read TGTGCCATCAGTGCACCAGGGGCGGGCTATGGCTACACCTTC. Translation: CAISAPGAGYGYTF.

The rearrangement links TRBV4-3 to TRBJ1-1; 12 bases are a match to TRBD1. V was clipped by 5 bases and J by 6 bases; unmatched bases: 7. This CDR3 has 15 residues. CDR1 is LGHNA and CDR2 is YSLEER in the germline V gene. The DNA of the CDR3 is TGCGCCAGCAGCTTGGGGGACAGGGGGCACGCTGAAGCTTTCTTT. Its protein product is CASSLGDRGHAEAFF.

This chain links TRBV15 with TRBJ2-5; D might be TRBD1 (6 bases). The CDR3 length is 14 residues. Trimming shortened V by 3 bases and J by 5 bases, and 13 bases separated the two germline ends. Germline CDR1 and CDR2: LNHNV and YYDKDF (reference sequence). This CDR3 reads CATSSRRQEETQYF. CDR3 DNA sequence: TGTGCCACCAGCAGTAGGCGACAGGAGGAGACCCAGTACTTC.

This clone was picked up a small number of times. The chain uses TRBV5-5 and TRBJ1-5; TRBD1 might be the D (5 bases). Trimming left V 0 bases short and J 5 bases short, with 15 bases between. This CDR3 has 16 residues. Germline V CDR1 and CDR2: SGHKS, YYEKEE (reference sequence). CDR3 sequence reads: CASSLEGFRSDQPQHF. CDR3 nucleotide sequence: TGTGCCAGCAGCTTGGAGGGGTTCAGGTCTGATCAGCCCCAGCATTTT.

This chain connects TRBV6-5 to TRBJ2-6; D unclear. The CDR3 is 13 amino acids. Germline V gene lookup returns CDR1 MNHEY and CDR2 SVGAGI. V lost 6 bases, J lost 0 bases, and 3 bases lay in between. The DNA of the CDR3 is TGTGCCAGCAGGGACTCTGGGGCCAACGTCCTGACTTTC. This sequence encodes CASRDSGANVLTF.

Written as DNA, the CDR3 is TGTGCCAGCAGCTTAGCGGGAGGGGGGAACACTGAAGCTTTCTTT. This codes for CASSLAGGGNTEAFF. The chain links TRBV7-2 to TRBJ1-1; possible D gene TRBD1, 6 bases. This CDR3 is built from 15 residues. Trimming removed 0 bases at V and 1 base at J, with 9 bases between. Germline loops: CDR1 SGHTA, CDR2 FQGNSA.

The chain recombines TRBV10-3 with TRBJ2-3; D unclear. V was cut by 0 bases and J by 7 bases, with 8 bases left in between. The CDR3 totals 13 residues. Germline lookup yields CDR1 ENHRY and CDR2 SYGVKD. The CDR3 DNA is TGTGCCATCAGTGAGTCGGCAGATCATACGCAGTATTTT. It specifies CAISESADHTQYF.

This chain uses TRBV6-6 with TRBJ2-3, with no clear D. Germline V gene data show CDR1 as MNHNY and CDR2 as SVGAGI (reference sequence). This CDR3 is built from 14 residues. V dropped 8 bases and J dropped 2 bases, with 14 bases sitting between them. CDR3 amino acids: CASVPQRPTDTQYF. The CDR3 DNA sequence: TGTGCCAGCGTCCCCCAGAGACCCACAGATACGCAGTATTTT.

The V and J genes are TRBV7-2 and TRBJ2-7; D gene uncertain. Deletions cut 5 bases from V and 3 bases from J, with 5 bases between. The V gene's germline CDR1 is SGHTA and CDR2 FQGNSA. The CDR3 totals 11 residues. The CDR3, as DNA: TGTGCCAGCAGCCGACTCTACGAGCAGTACTTC. Translation: CASSRLYEQYF. The variable domain in full, with the rest retrieved from reference TRBV7-2 and TRBJ2-7, is GAGVSQSPSNKVTEKGKDVELRCDPISGHTALYWYRQSLGQGLEFLIYFQGNSAPDKSGLPSDRFSAERTGGSVSTLTIQRTQQEDSAVYLCASSRLYEQYFGPGTRLTVT.

This sequence joins TRBV5-1 and TRBJ2-1; 8 positions match TRBD2. J lost 4 bases, V lost 2 bases, and 14 bases had no gene match. The CDR3 has 18 residues. CDR1 is SGHRS and CDR2 is YFSETQ in the germline V gene. The CDR3 loop is CASSFPKLAAGGYNEQFF. The CDR3 nucleotides are TGCGCCAGCAGCTTCCCAAAGCTAGCGGCGGGGGGTTACAATGAGCAGTTCTTC.

The chain joins TRBV7-2 to TRBJ1-2; the match to TRBD1 covers 8 bases. Germline V gene data show CDR1 as SGHTA and CDR2 as FQGNSA. This CDR3 region has 15 residues. Trimming at V came to 6 bases and at J to 4 bases, leaving 10 bases not matched to a gene. The CDR3: CASRQDRGESYGYTF. In DNA form, the CDR3 reads TGTGCCAGCAGGCAAGACAGGGGAGAGAGCTATGGCTACACCTTC.

This chain connects TRBV6-5 to TRBJ1-1; the D gene is possibly TRBD1 (5 bases). Germline CDR1 MNHEY, CDR2 SVGAGI. The CDR3 length is 14 residues. Trimming left V 0 bases short and J 6 bases short, with 11 bases between. CDR3: CASSYSGVWAEAFF. DNA for the CDR3: TGTGCCAGCAGTTACTCGGGGGTGTGGGCTGAAGCTTTCTTT.

This clone was detected once. The rearrangement joins TRBV5-1 to TRBJ2-2; no definite D call. The V end lost 0 bases, the J end lost 1 base, and 7 bases lay between the germline ends. Looked up from germline, CDR1 is SGHRS and CDR2 is YFSETQ. This CDR3 has 15 amino acids. CDR3 residues: CASSLEAGNTGELFF. In DNA, the CDR3 is TGCGCCAGCAGCTTGGAGGCAGGGAACACCGGGGAGCTGTTTTTT.

This chain uses TRBV18 with TRBJ2-4; the match to TRBD2 covers 7 bases. The CDR3 extends over 17 amino acids. Trimming at V came to 1 base and at J to 3 bases, leaving 9 bases not matched to a gene. Germline CDR1 is KGHSH and CDR2 is LQKENI. In nucleotides, the CDR3 is TGTGCCAGCTCACCACAGCCCGGGGGGTCGGGCAAAAACATTCAGTACTTC. It specifies CASSPQPGGSGKNIQYF.

The chain uses TRBV6-1 and TRBJ2-2, with unresolved D. This CDR3 is built from 11 residues. V dropped 6 bases and J dropped 8 bases, with 7 bases sitting between them. The germline V gene has CDR1 MNHNS and CDR2 SASEGT. CDR3 in DNA: TGTGCCAGCAGCCTCCCTGGGGAGCTGTTTTTT. Translation gives CASSLPGELFF.

The V gene is TRBV14, the J gene TRBJ2-5; no clear D gene. Germline V gene sequence: CDR1 SGHDN, CDR2 FVKESK. V was shortened by 0 bases and J by 5 bases, with 13 bases between the two germline ends. This CDR3 spans 15 amino acids. The CDR3 reads CASSQDLLNGETQYF. DNA for the CDR3: TGTGCCAGCAGCCAAGATCTTTTGAATGGGGAGACCCAGTACTTC.

This sequence joins TRBV27 and TRBJ1-4; no firm D call. Per the germline V gene, CDR1 is MNHEY and CDR2 is SMNVEV (reference sequence). This CDR3 has 15 amino acids. The ends were cut back, 2 bases at V and 9 bases at J, with 16 bases in the middle. The CDR3 region is CASSLLDRTPKKLFF. The CDR3 region has the DNA TGTGCCAGCAGTTTACTGGACCGGACGCCCAAAAAACTGTTTTTT.

This clone was observed once. The chain employs TRBV2 and TRBJ2-1; possibly TRBD1 for D (5 bases). Trimming pared 6 bases from V and 10 bases from J, leaving 10 bases between. The V gene's germline CDR1 is SNHLY and CDR2 FYNNEI. The CDR3 consists of 11 residues. CDR3 amino acids: CASRPRTEQFF. CDR3 DNA: TGTGCCAGCAGACCGAGGACAGAGCAGTTCTTC.

The sample holds one count of this clone. CDR3: CASSQGGTGIYGYTF. The CDR3 DNA reads as TGTGCCAGCAGCCAAGGCGGGACAGGCATTTATGGCTACACCTTC. The chain is built from TRBV14 and TRBJ1-2, with 8 bases matching TRBD1. The V segment lost 1 base and the J segment 5 bases; nucleotides outside the gene matches: 6. The germline V gene encodes CDR1 SGHDN and CDR2 FVKESK. This CDR3 has 15 residues.